The 25 T cell receptor beta chains reported below all come from one sample, sequenced in a study of PD-1 blockade in mismatch repair-deficient tumors. Repertoires were generated with immunoSEQ multiplex PCR, while TCRdb's copy carries only in-frame clones and drops some. Among 60,000 to 70,000 clones listed, 88% were seen once. Sequencing was performed on peripheral blood, taken 52 weeks after starting pembrolizumab. These receptors all come from an adult with mismatch repair-deficient cancer.

The rearrangement joins TRBV5-6 to TRBJ1-2; possible D gene TRBD1, 5 bases. The CDR3 extends over 13 amino acids. Trimming shortened V by 1 base and J by 8 bases, and 12 bases separated the two germline ends. Germline CDR1 reads SGHDT; CDR2 reads YYEEEE. This chain's CDR3 is CASSLPQEWGYTF. The DNA for the CDR3 is TGTGCCAGCAGCTTGCCACAGGAGTGGGGCTACACCTTC.

V gene TRBV5-6 combines with J gene TRBJ2-4; D might be TRBD1 or TRBD2, each matching 5 bases. V was clipped by 3 bases and J by 7 bases, with 14 bases between them. Germline CDR1 and CDR2: SGHDT and YYEEEE. CDR3 size: 14 residues. CDR3 protein: CASSSPRGLNIQYF. The CDR3 nucleotides are TGTGCCAGCAGCTCCCCGAGGGGTCTTAACATTCAGTACTTC.

V gene TRBV6-4 combines with J gene TRBJ2-2, with 9 bases fitting TRBD2. Germline V gene lookup returns CDR1 MRHNA and CDR2 SNTAGT. The V and J ends lost 2 bases and 5 bases, in that order; junction bases with no gene match: 3. This CDR3 spans 15 amino acids. In DNA, the CDR3 is TGTGCCAGCAGTGACGTAGCGGGAGTGACCGGGGAGCTGTTTTTT. It codes for CASSDVAGVTGELFF.

The rearrangement links TRBV4-3 to TRBJ2-2, with D hard to call. The CDR3 sequence is 17 residues long. The V end lost 1 base, the J end lost 2 bases, and 14 bases lay between the germline ends. Germline CDR1 is LGHNA and CDR2 is YSLEER. CDR3 loop: CASSQGRPYQNTGELFF. CDR3 nucleotides: TGCGCCAGCAGCCAAGGACGACCCTATCAAAACACCGGGGAGCTGTTTTTT.

As regards this clone: The same CDR3 arises from other DNA sequences in this sample as well. The chain couples TRBV4-3 to TRBJ2-3, with D possibly being TRBD1 (6 bases). The V end was cut by 4 bases, the J end by 4 bases, with 21 bases between. The CDR3 runs to 17 residues. The germline V gene encodes CDR1 LGHNA and CDR2 YSLEER. The CDR3, as DNA: TGCGCCAGCAGCCCAAACGCACAGGGTAATACCGCAGATACGCAGTATTTT. Translating gives CASSPNAQGNTADTQYF.

V and J are TRBV9 and TRBJ2-1, with TRBD1 matching over 11 bases. The V segment lost 3 bases and the J segment 9 bases; nucleotides outside the gene matches: 11. CDR1 and CDR2 from the germline V gene are SGDLS and YYNGEE. This CDR3 region has 16 residues. The CDR3 loop is CASSGTGQGVSAEQFF. The CDR3 DNA is TGTGCCAGCAGCGGGACGGGACAGGGGGTTTCAGCTGAGCAGTTCTTC. Using reference TRBV9 and TRBJ2-1 for the parts outside the CDR3, the full variable domain is DSGVTQTPKHLITATGQRVTLRCSPRSGDLSVYWYQQSLDQGLQFLIQYYNGEERAKGNILERFSAQQFPDLHSELNLSSLELGDSALYFCASSGTGQGVSAEQFFGPGTRLTVL.

The chain recombines TRBV7-8 with TRBJ2-7; TRBD1 or TRBD2 may be the D gene (6 bases each). Germline loops: CDR1 SGHVS, CDR2 FQNEAQ. This CDR3 has 15 residues. V lost 5 bases and J lost 7, with 21 bases in between. CDR3 loop: CASSPKGDGLLEQYF. The DNA for the CDR3 is TGTGCCAGCAGCCCCAAGGGGGATGGACTACTGGAGCAGTACTTC.

The chain couples TRBV19 to TRBJ2-3; TRBD2 matches 13 bases. CDR1 LNHDA and CDR2 SQIVND come from the germline V gene (reference sequence). V lost 8 bases to trimming and J lost 6 bases; unmatched junction nucleotides: 8. CDR3 length: 15 residues. CDR3 DNA: TGTGCCAGTTCCGACCGACTAGCGGGAGGCGATACGCAGTATTTT. Encoded protein: CASSDRLAGGDTQYF.

The chain combines TRBV19 with TRBJ1-1; D possibly corresponds to TRBD1 (5 bases). The germline V and J ends were trimmed by 4 bases and 3 bases, with 12 bases remaining between them. Looked up from germline, CDR1 is LNHDA and CDR2 is SQIVND (reference sequence). This CDR3 has 14 residues. CDR3 DNA: TGTGCCAGTAGTAGTGTGGGAGGGGACACTGAAGCTTTCTTT. Protein sequence: CASSSVGGDTEAFF.

This chain uses TRBV2 with TRBJ2-2; D is ambiguous. Germline V gives CDR1 SNHLY, CDR2 FYNNEI. V lost 4 bases and J 2 bases, leaving 14 bases between the germline ends. CDR3 size: 16 residues. The CDR3 region is CASSGRRARNTGELFF. CDR3 sequence (DNA): TGTGCCAGCAGTGGCCGACGGGCTCGAAACACCGGGGAGCTGTTTTTT.

The chain combines TRBV2 with TRBJ2-5; TRBD2 aligns across 10 bases. Germline V CDR1 and CDR2: SNHLY, FYNNEI. This CDR3 is built from 15 residues. V was clipped by 8 bases and J by 1 base; unmatched bases: 7. The CDR3 protein is CASDPSGRLQETQYF. In DNA, the CDR3 is TGTGCCAGCGACCCTAGCGGGAGACTCCAAGAGACCCAGTACTTC.

The chain employs TRBV9 and TRBJ1-2; D is uncertain. Deletions cut 0 bases from V and 8 bases from J, with 20 bases between. The CDR3 loop spans 16 amino acids. Germline CDR1 is SGDLS and CDR2 is YYNGEE. CDR3 nucleotides: TGTGCCAGCAGCGTAGCCCCCACCGGCAGGCCTAGGGGCTACACCTTC. This sequence encodes CASSVAPTGRPRGYTF.

The chain joins TRBV27 to TRBJ2-3; D not certain. Looked up from germline, CDR1 is MNHEY and CDR2 is SMNVEV (reference sequence). Trimming left V 0 bases short and J 4 bases short, with 5 bases between. The CDR3 is made up of 13 amino acids. CDR3 nucleotides: TGTGCCAGCAGTTTATCGTTGGCAGATACGCAGTATTTT. This gives the protein CASSLSLADTQYF.

This clone has more than one count but fewer than ten. This chain joins TRBV7-9 and TRBJ2-1, with unresolved D. The germline CDR1 and CDR2 sequences are SEHNR and FQNEAQ (reference sequence). The CDR3 length is 12 residues. V lost 7 bases and J 8 bases, leaving 12 bases between the germline ends. Here the CDR3 DNA reads TGTGCCAGCACGGGTAGCATGGATGAGCAGTTCTTC. This gives the protein CASTGSMDEQFF.

The chain carries TRBV13 and TRBJ2-7, with TRBD2 matching 12 bases. This CDR3 spans 15 amino acids. Germline V gene lookup returns CDR1 PRHDT and CDR2 FYEKMQ (reference sequence). V trimming: 2 bases; J trimming: 3 bases; junction bases outside the gene matches: 2. CDR3 residues: CASSLLTSGSYEQYF. DNA for the CDR3: TGTGCCAGCAGCTTACTGACTAGCGGGAGCTACGAGCAGTACTTC.

This clone has a single count. The chain combines TRBV9 with TRBJ1-2; the match to TRBD1 covers 7 bases. V was pared by 3 bases and J by 2 bases, with 4 bases of the junction left unmatched. Germline CDR1 is SGDLS and CDR2 is YYNGEE. There are 14 residues in the CDR3. In nucleotides, the CDR3 is TGTGCCAGCAGCGGATCGACAGGGAACTATGGCTACACCTTC. This sequence encodes CASSGSTGNYGYTF.

The CDR3 region has the DNA TGTGCTAGTGGTTTGTCTGCCCATGAAGCTTTCTTT. As protein: CASGLSAHEAFF. The J gene is TRBJ1-1, the V gene TRBV12-5; D not resolved. Trimming removed 2 bases from V and 7 bases from J, with 8 bases in between. The CDR3 totals 12 residues. Germline V lookup: CDR1 LGHNT, CDR2 FRNRAP.

The chain carries TRBV10-2 and TRBJ2-7; 9 bases match TRBD1. Germline CDR1 is WSHSY and CDR2 is SAAADI. V was clipped by 2 bases and J by 5 bases; unmatched bases: 4. This CDR3 is 14 amino acids long. The DNA of the CDR3 is TGCGCCAGCAGTGAGGGACAGGGGATCGACGAGCAGTACTTC. It yields the protein CASSEGQGIDEQYF.

The sample holds a few counts of this clone. V usage is TRBV6-5 and J usage is TRBJ2-3; 14 bases match TRBD2. J was trimmed by 4 bases and V by 2 bases; bases with no gene match: 2. The germline V gene encodes CDR1 MNHEY and CDR2 SVGAGI. The CDR3 has 16 amino acids. The CDR3 DNA sequence: TGTGCCAGCAGTTACCTGGGACTAGCGGGAGCAGATACGCAGTATTTT. Translation: CASSYLGLAGADTQYF.

The chain couples TRBV12-5 to TRBJ2-7, with 9 nucleotides matching TRBD1. The V gene end was trimmed by 1 base and the J gene end by 0 bases; junction bases not matched to a gene: 7. This CDR3 has 17 amino acids. Germline V gene lookup returns CDR1 LGHNT and CDR2 FRNRAP. CDR3 DNA sequence: TGTGCTAGTGGTTTGGCCTCCGGGACAGGGAGCTCCTACGAGCAGTACTTC. Its translation is CASGLASGTGSSYEQYF.

The V gene is TRBV7-8, the J gene TRBJ2-5; weak D call: TRBD1 (5 bases). Germline CDR1 SGHVS, CDR2 FQNEAQ. The CDR3 has 16 amino acids. The ends were cut back, 2 bases at V and 3 bases at J, with 16 bases in the middle. This chain's CDR3 is CASSLRPRGREETQYF. CDR3 coding DNA: TGTGCCAGCAGCTTAAGACCTAGGGGTAGGGAAGAGACCCAGTACTTC. Full variable domain (missing parts from reference TRBV7-8 and TRBJ2-5): GAGVSQSPRYKVAKRGQDVALRCDPISGHVSLFWYQQALGQGPEFLTYFQNEAQLDKSGLPSDRFFAERPEGSVSTLKIQRTQQEDSAVYLCASSLRPRGREETQYFGPGTRLLVL.

This chain joins TRBV5-1 and TRBJ2-7; D assignment may be TRBD1 or TRBD2 (5 bases each). Deletions cut 4 bases from V and 5 bases from J, with 16 bases between. The CDR3 sequence is 14 residues long. Per the germline V gene, CDR1 is SGHRS and CDR2 is YFSETQ. CDR3 coding DNA: TGCGCCAGCAGCGCACGGGACGGGATGGACGAGCAGTACTTC. Its protein is CASSARDGMDEQYF.

This sequence joins TRBV7-9 and TRBJ2-5; TRBD2 matches at 7 bases. Trimming at V came to 4 bases and at J to 5 bases, leaving 13 bases not matched to a gene. The CDR3 is 16 residues long. Germline values: CDR1 SEHNR, CDR2 FQNEAQ (reference sequence). The DNA for the CDR3 is TGTGCCAGCAGCTCCAGTGGGAGGGACGGGGCGGAGACCCAGTACTTC. Translated, it gives CASSSSGRDGAETQYF.

The V call is TRBV10-3, the J call TRBJ2-7; D is undetermined. This CDR3 contains 11 residues. V gave up 3 bases and J gave up 2 bases, with 2 bases separating them. Germline CDR1 and CDR2: ENHRY and SYGVKD. The CDR3 DNA reads TGTGCCATCAGTGACGCCTACGAGCAGTACTTC. Translating gives CAISDAYEQYF.

This clone was counted once. The rearrangement joins TRBV10-2 to TRBJ1-5; D not resolved. Per the germline V gene, CDR1 is WSHSY and CDR2 is SAAADI. The length of the CDR3 is 13 residues. V shed 3 bases and J shed 6 bases, with 9 bases lying between them. CDR3 DNA: TGCGCCAGCAGTGAAACGACGGGTCAGCCCCAGCATTTT. It codes for CASSETTGQPQHF.